This T cell receptor beta chain was retrieved from a study of T cells in Graves' hyperthyroidism and ophthalmopathy. CDR3 length equals 13 residues. The germline V gene has CDR1 SEHNR and CDR2 FQNEAQ (reference sequence). Trimming at V came to 4 bases and at J to 5 bases, leaving 0 bases not matched to a gene. This clonotype showed up just a few times. Its target is not known. A read error may be the cause here, since a much bigger clone is one base away. RNA transcripts served as the template for amplifying TCR beta CDR3 regions. HTBI primers were the set used in a first-round RT-PCR of the TCR CDR3. TCRdb recomputed calls from the multiplex PCR reads with MiXCR, one row per CDR3 protein. The profile shows around 600,000 distinct CDR3 sequences, about 45% of them singletons. General observations from the study: Using 13 V-J features, a model discriminated ophthalmopathy from stable hyperthyroidism.

The chain joins TRBV7-9 to TRBJ2-5, with 11 nucleotides matching TRBD2. The sequence came from an adult man with Graves' disease, either hyperthyroidism or ophthalmopathy (not recorded which). The sequencing input was peripheral blood or thyroid tissue (not recorded which). This CDR3 reads CASSWTSGETQYF. In DNA form, the CDR3 reads TGTGCCAGCAGCTGGACTAGCGGGGAGACCCAGTACTTC.